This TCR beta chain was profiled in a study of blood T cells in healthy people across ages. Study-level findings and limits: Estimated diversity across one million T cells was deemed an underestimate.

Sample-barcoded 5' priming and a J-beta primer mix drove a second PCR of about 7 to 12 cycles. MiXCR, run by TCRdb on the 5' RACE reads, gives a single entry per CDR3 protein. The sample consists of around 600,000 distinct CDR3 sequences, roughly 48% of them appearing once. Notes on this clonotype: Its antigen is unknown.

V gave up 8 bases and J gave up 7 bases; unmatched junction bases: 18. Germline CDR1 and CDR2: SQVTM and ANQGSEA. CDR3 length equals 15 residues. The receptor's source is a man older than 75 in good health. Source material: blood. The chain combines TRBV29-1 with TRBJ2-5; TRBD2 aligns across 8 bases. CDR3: CSLGGDTTPGGTQYF. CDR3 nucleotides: TGCAGCCTCGGGGGGGACACTACCCCGGGAGGGACCCAGTACTTC.